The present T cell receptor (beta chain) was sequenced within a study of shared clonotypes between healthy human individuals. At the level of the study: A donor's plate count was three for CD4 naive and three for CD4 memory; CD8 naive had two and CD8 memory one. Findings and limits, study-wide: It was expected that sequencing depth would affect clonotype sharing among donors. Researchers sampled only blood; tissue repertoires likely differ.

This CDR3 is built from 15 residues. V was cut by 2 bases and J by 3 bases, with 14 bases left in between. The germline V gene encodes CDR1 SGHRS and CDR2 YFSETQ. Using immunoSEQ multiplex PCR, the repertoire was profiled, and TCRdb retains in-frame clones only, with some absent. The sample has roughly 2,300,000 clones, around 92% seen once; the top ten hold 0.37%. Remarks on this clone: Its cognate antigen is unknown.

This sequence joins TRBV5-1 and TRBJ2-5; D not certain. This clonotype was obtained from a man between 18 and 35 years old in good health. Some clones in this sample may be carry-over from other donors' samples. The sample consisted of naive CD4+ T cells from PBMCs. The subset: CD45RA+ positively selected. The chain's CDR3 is CASSLFLPAEETQYF. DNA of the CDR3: TGCGCCAGCAGCTTATTTCTCCCGGCAGAAGAGACCCAGTACTTC. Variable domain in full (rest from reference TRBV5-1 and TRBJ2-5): KAGVTQTPRYLIKTRGQQVTLSCSPISGHRSVSWYQQTPGQGLQFLFEYFSETQRNKGNFPGRFSGRQFSNSRSEMNVSTLELGDSALYLCASSLFLPAEETQYFGPGTRLLVL.